The 10 T cell receptor beta chains below all came from one sample that was sequenced in a study of beta chain features in type 1 diabetes. Findings of the study overall: In all four CD4+ subsets, TCRB CDR3 length was significantly, moderately reduced in type 1 diabetes.

For these receptors, no antigen is known. Expressed TCRB transcripts got sequenced, as all isolated RNA was reverse transcribed. This table comes from immunoSEQ multiplex PCR, and its TCRdb copy is limited to in-frame clones, with some not included. The sample lists some 240,000 clones; around 16% were seen once. The specimen was naive CD4+ T cells from blood. The receptor source for this set is a man younger than 40 with type 1 diabetes.

The chain employs TRBV29-1 and TRBJ1-1; D might be TRBD1 (5 bases). This CDR3 is built from 14 residues. The V gene lost 0 bases and the J gene lost 1 base, with 9 bases spanning the gap. CDR1 is SQVTM, CDR2 ANQGSEA, per germline. CDR3 nucleotide sequence: TGCAGCGTTGAAGATTCAGGGAGGAACACTGAAGCTTTCTTT. Amino acid sequence: CSVEDSGRNTEAFF.

This clone was counted a few times. The V and J genes are TRBV29-1 and TRBJ2-7, with no clear D. This CDR3 has 13 residues. V lost 7 bases and J lost 2, with 15 bases in between. Looked up from germline, CDR1 is SQVTM and CDR2 is ANQGSEA. The CDR3 spells CSALKEPTYEQYF. The DNA for the CDR3 is TGCAGCGCCCTTAAAGAGCCAACCTACGAGCAGTACTTC.

The chain joins TRBV29-1 to TRBJ2-2, with a weak D call TRBD1 (5 bases). Germline CDR1 SQVTM, CDR2 ANQGSEA. The CDR3 extends over 16 amino acids. Trimming took off 2 bases at V and 2 bases at J, with 15 bases between the two ends. CDR3 sequence (DNA): TGCAGCGTTGAACCTTTGGGTCAGGGCAACACCGGGGAGCTGTTTTTT. Its protein is CSVEPLGQGNTGELFF.

This clone appeared a few times. V is TRBV30 and J is TRBJ1-2; D is unresolved. V was trimmed by 3 bases and J by 7 bases, leaving 12 bases between them. The CDR3 consists of 12 residues. Germline lookup yields CDR1 GTSNPN and CDR2 SVGIG (reference sequence). This CDR3 reads CAWREGSSGYTF. CDR3 bases: TGTGCCTGGAGAGAAGGCTCCTCTGGCTACACCTTC. Using reference TRBV30 and TRBJ1-2 for the parts outside the CDR3, the full variable domain is SQTIHQWPATLVQPVGSPLSLECTVEGTSNPNLYWYRQAAGRGLQLLFYSVGIGQISSEVPQNLSASRPQDRQFILSSKKLLLSDSGFYLCAWREGSSGYTFGSGTRLTVV.

The rearrangement links TRBV15 to TRBJ2-1, with no clear D. This CDR3 has 11 amino acids. Germline values: CDR1 LNHNV, CDR2 YYDKDF (reference sequence). The V and J ends lost 5 bases and 9 bases respectively, with 8 bases between them. The CDR3 loop reads CATSAYSEQFF. CDR3 bases: TGTGCCACCAGCGCGTATAGTGAGCAGTTCTTC.

This clone occurred a few times. The chain links TRBV5-6 to TRBJ2-6, with 10 bases fitting TRBD2. CDR3 length equals 19 residues. Trimming at V came to 4 bases and at J to 0 bases, leaving 10 bases not matched to a gene. The germline V gene has CDR1 SGHDT and CDR2 YYEEEE. CDR3 nucleotides: TGTGCCAGCAGCCCCTTCACACTAGCGGGACCCTCTGGGGCCAACGTCCTGACTTTC. The encoded protein is CASSPFTLAGPSGANVLTF.

This chain connects TRBV9 to TRBJ1-3; possible D gene TRBD1, 5 bases. Trimming took off 4 bases at V and 1 base at J, with 18 bases between the two ends. The V gene's germline CDR1 is SGDLS and CDR2 YYNGEE. The CDR3 has 17 residues. The DNA for the CDR3 is TGTGCCAGCAGCCCCAGAATGGGTGAGGGGTCTGGAAACACCATATATTTT. Translation: CASSPRMGEGSGNTIYF.

V is TRBV30 and J is TRBJ1-2; no clear D. The CDR3 length is 12 residues. V dropped 2 bases and J dropped 4 bases, with 8 bases sitting between them. The germline V gene has CDR1 GTSNPN and CDR2 SVGIG (reference sequence). The CDR3 here is CAWSNGGYGYTF. In DNA, the CDR3 is TGTGCCTGGAGTAACGGAGGCTATGGCTACACCTTC.

This clone has only a few counts. The CDR3 here is CATTSVGTDTQYF. CDR3 in DNA: TGTGCCACAACTAGCGTTGGTACAGATACGCAGTATTTT. The V and J genes are TRBV7-9 and TRBJ2-3, with 7 bases that match TRBD2. The CDR3 extends over 13 amino acids. With 10 bases clipped from V and 3 bases from J, the junction kept 7 bases outside the gene matches. Germline CDR1 SEHNR, CDR2 FQNEAQ (reference sequence).

The V call is TRBV29-1, the J call TRBJ1-1; 9 nucleotides line up with TRBD1. Germline lookup yields CDR1 SQVTM and CDR2 ANQGSEA. The length of the CDR3 is 15 residues. Trimming took 6 bases from V and 3 from J; bases not matched to a gene: 11. DNA of the CDR3: TGCAGCGTCTCCTACAGGGGGCGGGTCTACACTGAAGCTTTCTTT. This codes for CSVSYRGRVYTEAFF.